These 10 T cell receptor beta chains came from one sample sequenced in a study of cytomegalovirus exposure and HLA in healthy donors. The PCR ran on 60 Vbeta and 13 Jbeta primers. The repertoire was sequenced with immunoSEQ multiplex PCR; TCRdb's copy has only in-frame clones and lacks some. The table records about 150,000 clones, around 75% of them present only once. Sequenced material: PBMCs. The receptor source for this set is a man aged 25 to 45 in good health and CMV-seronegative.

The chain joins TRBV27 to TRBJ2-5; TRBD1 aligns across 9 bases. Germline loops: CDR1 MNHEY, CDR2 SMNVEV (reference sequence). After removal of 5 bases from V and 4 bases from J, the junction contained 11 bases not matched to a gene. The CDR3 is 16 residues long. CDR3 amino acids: CASSRRTGEIRETQYF. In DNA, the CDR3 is TGTGCCAGCAGTCGGCGGACAGGGGAAATCCGAGAGACCCAGTACTTC.

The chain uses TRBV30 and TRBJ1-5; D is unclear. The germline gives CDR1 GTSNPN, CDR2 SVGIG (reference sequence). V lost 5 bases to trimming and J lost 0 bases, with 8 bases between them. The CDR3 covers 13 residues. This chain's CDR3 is CAWSPDSNQPQHF. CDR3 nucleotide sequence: TGTGCCTGGTCACCAGATAGCAATCAGCCCCAGCATTTT.

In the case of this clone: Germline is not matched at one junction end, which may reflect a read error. The CDR3 is CASSGGTGGVSGANGLTF. The DNA of the CDR3 is TGTGCCAGCAGCGGTGGGACAGGGGGCGTCTCTGGGGCCAACGGCCTGACTTTC. The gene calls are TRBV5-6 and TRBJ2-6, with TRBD1 matching over 12 bases. The CDR3 extends over 18 amino acids. Germline CDR1 is SGHDT and CDR2 is YYEEEE.

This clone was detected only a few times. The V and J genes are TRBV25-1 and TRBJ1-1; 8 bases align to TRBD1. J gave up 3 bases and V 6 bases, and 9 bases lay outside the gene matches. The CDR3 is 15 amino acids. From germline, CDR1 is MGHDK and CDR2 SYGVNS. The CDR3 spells CASRSDRVRDTEAFF. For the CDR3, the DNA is TGTGCCAGCAGATCGGACAGGGTACGGGACACTGAAGCTTTCTTT. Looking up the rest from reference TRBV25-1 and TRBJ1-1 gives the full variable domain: EADIYQTPRYLVIGTGKKITLECSQTMGHDKMYWYQQDPGMELHLIHYSYGVNSTEKGDLSSESTVSRIRTEHFPLTLESARPSHTSQYLCASRSDRVRDTEAFFGQGTRLTVV.

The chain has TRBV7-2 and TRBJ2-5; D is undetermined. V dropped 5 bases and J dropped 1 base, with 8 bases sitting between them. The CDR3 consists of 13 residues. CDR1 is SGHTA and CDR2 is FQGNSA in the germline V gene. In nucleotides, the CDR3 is TGTGCCAGCAGCCCCGCTAGCCAAGAGACCCAGTACTTC. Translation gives CASSPASQETQYF.

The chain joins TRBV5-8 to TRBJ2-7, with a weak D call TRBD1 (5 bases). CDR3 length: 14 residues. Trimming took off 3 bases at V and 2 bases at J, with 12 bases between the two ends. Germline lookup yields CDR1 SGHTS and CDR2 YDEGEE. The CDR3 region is CASSSEGAPYEQYF. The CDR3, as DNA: TGTGCCAGCAGCTCAGAAGGGGCCCCCTACGAGCAGTACTTC.

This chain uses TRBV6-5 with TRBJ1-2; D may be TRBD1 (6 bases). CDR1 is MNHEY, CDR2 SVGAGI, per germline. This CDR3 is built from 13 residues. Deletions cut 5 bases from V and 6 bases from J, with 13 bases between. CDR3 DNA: TGTGCCAGCAGTCGACAGGACCCTAATGGCTACACCTTC. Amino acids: CASSRQDPNGYTF.

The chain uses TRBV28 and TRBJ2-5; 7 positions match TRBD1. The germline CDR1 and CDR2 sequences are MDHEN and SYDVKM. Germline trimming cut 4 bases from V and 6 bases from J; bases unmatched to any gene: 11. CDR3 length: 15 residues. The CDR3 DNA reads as TGTGCCAGCAGTTCCCTGACAGGGAAAGTGAAGACCCAGTACTTC. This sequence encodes CASSSLTGKVKTQYF.

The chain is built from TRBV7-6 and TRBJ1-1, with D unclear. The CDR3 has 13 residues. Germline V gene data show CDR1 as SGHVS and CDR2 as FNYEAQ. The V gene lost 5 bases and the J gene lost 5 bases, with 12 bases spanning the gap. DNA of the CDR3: TGTGCCAGCAGCCCCCCCGGGGTTACTGAAGCTTTCTTT. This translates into CASSPPGVTEAFF.

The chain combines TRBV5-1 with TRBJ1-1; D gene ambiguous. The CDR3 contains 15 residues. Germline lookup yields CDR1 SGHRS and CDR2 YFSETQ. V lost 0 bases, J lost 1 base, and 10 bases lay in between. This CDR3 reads CASSLAGAGNTEAFF. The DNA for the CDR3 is TGCGCCAGCAGCTTGGCAGGTGCGGGGAACACTGAAGCTTTCTTT.